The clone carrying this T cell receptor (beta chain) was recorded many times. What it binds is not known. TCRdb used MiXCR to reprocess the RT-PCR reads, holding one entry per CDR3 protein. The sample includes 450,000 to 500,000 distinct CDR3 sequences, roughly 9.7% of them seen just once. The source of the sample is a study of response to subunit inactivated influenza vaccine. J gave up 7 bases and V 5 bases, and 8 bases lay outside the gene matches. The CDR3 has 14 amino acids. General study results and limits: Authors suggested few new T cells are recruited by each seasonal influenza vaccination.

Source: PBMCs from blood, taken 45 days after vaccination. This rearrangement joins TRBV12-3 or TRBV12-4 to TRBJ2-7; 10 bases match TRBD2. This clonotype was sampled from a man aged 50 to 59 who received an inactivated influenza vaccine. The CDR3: CASSPSGGGGEQYF. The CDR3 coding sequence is TGTGCCAGCAGTCCCAGCGGGGGGGGAGGTGAGCAGTACTTC.